A selection of T cell receptor beta chains follows, all from one sample in a study of Ad26.COV2.S vaccination and SARS-CoV-2 variants. Method: immunoSEQ multiplex PCR; TCRdb's copy keeps in-frame clones and lacks some. The sample holds about 480,000 clones, around 88% seen once. Here the sequenced sample was peripheral blood, taken in a trial of Ad26.COV2.S vaccine versus placebo. Receptors originate from a person aged 18-60 years who received the Ad26.COV2.S COVID-19 vaccine or a placebo. The CDR3 runs from the conserved cysteine through the conserved F or W. A D gene is named only where the DNA matches it firmly. Part of the rows lack a size; the others show once, few, many or a class for expanded clones.

clone_size | j_call | d_call | v_call | cdr3_nt | cdr3_aa
once | TRBJ2-7 | NA | TRBV5-6 | TGTGCCAGCAGCTCCCTCCGGGGTCGGAACTACTACGAGCAGTACTTC | CASSSLRGRNYYEQYF
NA | TRBJ2-7 | NA | TRBV5-1 | TGCGCCAGCAGCTTGGCAAAAACCTACGAGCAGTACTTC | CASSLAKTYEQYF
NA | TRBJ2-3 | NA | TRBV4-1 | TGCGCCAGCAGCCCCCAGGCGAACACAGATACGCAGTATTTT | CASSPQANTDTQYF
NA | TRBJ1-1 | TRBD1 | TRBV29-1 | TGCAGCGTTAGTAATACAGGGGGCACTGAAGCTTTCTTT | CSVSNTGGTEAFF
NA | TRBJ1-1 | NA | TRBV11-2 | TGTGCCAGTTCAAGTGGGCAGATCAACACTGAAGCTTTCTTT | CASSSGQINTEAFF
NA | TRBJ1-1 | NA | TRBV12-3/TRBV12-4 | TGTGCCAGCAGCCGGACGGGCGCTGAAGCTTTCTTT | CASSRTGAEAFF
NA | TRBJ2-2 | NA | TRBV7-9 | TGTGCGAACAACCCACTAGCTCCAGGCAGCACCGGGGAGCTGTTTTTT | CANNPLAPGSTGELFF
NA | TRBJ1-2 | NA | TRBV7-9 | TGTGCCAGCGGACCAAGGGAGTCGGACTATGGCTACACCTTC | CASGPRESDYGYTF
few | TRBJ2-2 | NA | TRBV7-2 | TGTGCCAGCAGCCTGAGACCGCGAACCGGGGAGCTGTTTTTT | CASSLRPRTGELFF
NA | TRBJ2-2 | TRBD2 | TRBV5-1 | TGCGCCAGCAGGATCGAGGGGCTAGCGGGAGCCGGGGAGCTGTTTTTT | CASRIEGLAGAGELFF
NA | TRBJ1-2 | NA | TRBV5-1 | TGCGCCAGCAGCCCTGGAGGGTTGGCAGGGGCCGCCCTTAACTATGGCTACACCTTC | CASSPGGLAGAALNYGYTF
NA | TRBJ2-7 | TRBD2 | TRBV6-5 | TGTGCCAGCAGTTACTCCGGGGGGGCCCCCTACGAGCAGTACTTC | CASSYSGGAPYEQYF
NA | TRBJ2-3 | TRBD1 | TRBV5-4 | TGTGCCAGCAGCCCAGGACAGGGCGGGACAGATACGCAGTATTTT | CASSPGQGGTDTQYF
NA | TRBJ1-5 | TRBD1 | TRBV6-2/TRBV6-3 | TGTGCCAGCAGTAACCGGGACAGGGGGTTTCAGCCCCAGCATTTT | CASSNRDRGFQPQHF
NA | TRBJ2-7 | NA | TRBV5-4 | TGTGCCAGCAGCCCGTCGACAGGACGCTCCTACGAGCAGTACTTC | CASSPSTGRSYEQYF
NA | TRBJ2-1 | NA | TRBV18 | TGTGCCAGCTCACAAGACAGGAGCGACGACAATGAGCAGTTCTTC | CASSQDRSDDNEQFF
NA | TRBJ1-5 | NA | TRBV5-1 | TGCGCCAGCAGCTTGGGAGTAAACAATCAGCCCCAGCATTTT | CASSLGVNNQPQHF
NA | TRBJ2-2 | TRBD2 | TRBV5-4 | TGTGCCAGCAGCTATGGACTAGCGGCAACCGGGGAGCTGTTTTTT | CASSYGLAATGELFF
once | TRBJ2-1 | TRBD1 | TRBV24-1 | TGTGCCACCAGTGATACAGGGGGCGAATCTAATGAGCAGTTCTTC | CATSDTGGESNEQFF